This paragraph reports one TCR beta chain. What it recognizes is unknown. Regarding treatment: roughly 20 received Ad26.COV2.S at low or high dose, single or two shots; 5 received placebo; per-sample allocation not given. Specimen acquisition occurred on day 63 following the initial vaccine or placebo injection. V was pared by 4 bases and J by 4 bases, with 7 bases between. This CDR3 has 13 amino acids. From germline, CDR1 is KGHDR and CDR2 SFDVKD. The record originates from a study of Ad26.COV2.S vaccination and SARS-CoV-2 variants. The wider study: Intramuscular Ad26.COV2.S doses were given once or twice, 56 days apart.

General study findings and limits: Those who received the vaccine showed greater spike-specific TCR breadth than those given placebo. Following vaccination, spike-specific CD8+ and CD4+ T cell responses reportedly exhibited substantial breadth.

Assay: immunoSEQ multiplex PCR; the TCRdb copy retains only in-frame clones and omits some. In the table there are almost 400,000 clones, 89% of which are singletons. The sequencing used peripheral blood, collected in a trial of Ad26.COV2.S vaccine versus placebo. This receptor was obtained from a person between 18 and 65 years old who received the Ad26.COV2.S COVID-19 vaccine or a placebo. The chain carries TRBV24-1 and TRBJ2-1, with a possible D match to TRBD1 (6 bases). The CDR3 region has the DNA TGTGCCACCAGTGACACAGGGTACAATGAGCAGTTCTTC. This translates into CATSDTGYNEQFF.